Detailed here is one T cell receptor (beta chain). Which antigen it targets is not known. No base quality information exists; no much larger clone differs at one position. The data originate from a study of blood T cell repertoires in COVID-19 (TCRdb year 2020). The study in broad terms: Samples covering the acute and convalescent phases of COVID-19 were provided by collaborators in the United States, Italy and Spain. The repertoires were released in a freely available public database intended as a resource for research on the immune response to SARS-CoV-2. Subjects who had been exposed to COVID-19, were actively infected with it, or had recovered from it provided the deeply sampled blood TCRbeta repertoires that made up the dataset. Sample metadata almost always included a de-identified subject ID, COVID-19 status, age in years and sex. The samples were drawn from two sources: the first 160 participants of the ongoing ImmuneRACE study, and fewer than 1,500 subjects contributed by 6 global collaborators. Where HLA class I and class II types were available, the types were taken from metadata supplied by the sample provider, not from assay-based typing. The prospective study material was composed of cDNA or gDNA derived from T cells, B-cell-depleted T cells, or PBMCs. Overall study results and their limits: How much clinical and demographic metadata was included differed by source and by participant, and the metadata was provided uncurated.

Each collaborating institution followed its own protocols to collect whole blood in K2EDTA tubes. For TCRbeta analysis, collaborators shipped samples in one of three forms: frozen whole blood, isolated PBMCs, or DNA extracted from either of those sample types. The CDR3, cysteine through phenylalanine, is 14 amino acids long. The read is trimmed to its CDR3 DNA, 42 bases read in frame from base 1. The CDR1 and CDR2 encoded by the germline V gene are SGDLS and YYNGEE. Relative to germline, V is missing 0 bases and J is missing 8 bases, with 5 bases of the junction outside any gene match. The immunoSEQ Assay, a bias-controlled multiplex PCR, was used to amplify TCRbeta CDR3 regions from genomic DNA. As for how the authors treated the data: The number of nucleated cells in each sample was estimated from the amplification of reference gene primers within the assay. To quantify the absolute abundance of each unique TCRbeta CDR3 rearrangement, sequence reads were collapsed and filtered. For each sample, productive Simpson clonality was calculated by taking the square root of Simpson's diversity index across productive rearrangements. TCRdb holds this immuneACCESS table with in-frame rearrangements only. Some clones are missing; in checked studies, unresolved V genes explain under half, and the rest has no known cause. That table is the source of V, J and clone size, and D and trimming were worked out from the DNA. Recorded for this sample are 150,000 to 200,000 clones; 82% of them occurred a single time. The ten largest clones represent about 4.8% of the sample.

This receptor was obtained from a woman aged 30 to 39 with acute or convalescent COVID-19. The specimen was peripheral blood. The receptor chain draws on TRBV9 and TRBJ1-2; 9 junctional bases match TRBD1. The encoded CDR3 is CASSVDRGLRGYTF. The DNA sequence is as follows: TGTGCCAGCAGCGTAGACAGGGGGCTTCGAGGCTACACCTTC.